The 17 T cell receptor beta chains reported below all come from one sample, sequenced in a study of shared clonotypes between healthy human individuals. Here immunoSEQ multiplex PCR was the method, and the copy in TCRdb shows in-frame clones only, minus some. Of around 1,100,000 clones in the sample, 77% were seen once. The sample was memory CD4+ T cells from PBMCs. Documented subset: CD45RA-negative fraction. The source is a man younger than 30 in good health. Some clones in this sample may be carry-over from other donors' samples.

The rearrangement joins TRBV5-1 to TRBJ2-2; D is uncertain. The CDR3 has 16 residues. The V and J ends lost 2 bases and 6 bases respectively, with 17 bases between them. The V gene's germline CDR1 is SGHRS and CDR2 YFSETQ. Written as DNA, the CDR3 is TGCGCCAGCAGCTTAACAGCTGCCGTAACGGCCGGGGAGCTGTTTTTT. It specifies CASSLTAAVTAGELFF.

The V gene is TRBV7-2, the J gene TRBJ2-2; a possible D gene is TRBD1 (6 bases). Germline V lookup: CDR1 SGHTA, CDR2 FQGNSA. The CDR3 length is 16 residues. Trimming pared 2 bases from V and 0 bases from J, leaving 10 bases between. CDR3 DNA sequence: TGTGCCAGCAGCTTACTAGGACAGCCGAACACCGGGGAGCTGTTTTTT. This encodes CASSLLGQPNTGELFF. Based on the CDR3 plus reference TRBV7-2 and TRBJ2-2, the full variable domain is GAGVSQSPSNKVTEKGKDVELRCDPISGHTALYWYRQSLGQGLEFLIYFQGNSAPDKSGLPSDRFSAERTGGSVSTLTIQRTQQEDSAVYLCASSLLGQPNTGELFFGEGSRLTVL.

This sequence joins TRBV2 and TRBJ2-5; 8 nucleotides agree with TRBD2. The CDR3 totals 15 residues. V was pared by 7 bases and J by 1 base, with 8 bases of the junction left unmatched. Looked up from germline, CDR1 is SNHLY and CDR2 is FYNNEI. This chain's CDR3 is CASTTTGGAQETQYF. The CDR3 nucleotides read TGTGCCAGCACCACAACGGGGGGGGCCCAAGAGACCCAGTACTTC. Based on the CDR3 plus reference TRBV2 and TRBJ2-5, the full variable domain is EPEVTQTPSHQVTQMGQEVILRCVPISNHLYFYWYRQILGQKVEFLVSFYNNEISEKSEIFDDQFSVERPDGSNFTLKIRSTKLEDSAMYFCASTTTGGAQETQYFGPGTRLLVL.

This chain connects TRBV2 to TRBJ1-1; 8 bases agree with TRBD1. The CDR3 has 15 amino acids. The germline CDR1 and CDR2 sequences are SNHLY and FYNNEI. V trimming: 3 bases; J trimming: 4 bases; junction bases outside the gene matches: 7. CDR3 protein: CASSEEGQGGTEAFF. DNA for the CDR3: TGTGCCAGCAGTGAGGAAGGACAGGGCGGCACTGAAGCTTTCTTT.

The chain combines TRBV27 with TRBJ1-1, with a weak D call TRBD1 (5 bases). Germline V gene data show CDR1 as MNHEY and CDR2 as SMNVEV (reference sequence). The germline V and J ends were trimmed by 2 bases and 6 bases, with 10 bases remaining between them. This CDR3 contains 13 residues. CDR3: CASSLIGVSEAFF. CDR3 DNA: TGTGCCAGCAGTTTAATAGGGGTCTCTGAAGCTTTCTTT.

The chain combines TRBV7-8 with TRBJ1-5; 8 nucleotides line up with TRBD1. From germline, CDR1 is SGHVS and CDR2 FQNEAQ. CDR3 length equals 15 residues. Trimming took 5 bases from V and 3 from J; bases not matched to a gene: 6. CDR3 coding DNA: TGTGCCAGCAGCCGGACAGGGAACCCCAATCAGCCCCAGCATTTT. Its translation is CASSRTGNPNQPQHF. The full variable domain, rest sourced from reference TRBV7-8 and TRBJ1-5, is GAGVSQSPRYKVAKRGQDVALRCDPISGHVSLFWYQQALGQGPEFLTYFQNEAQLDKSGLPSDRFFAERPEGSVSTLKIQRTQQEDSAVYLCASSRTGNPNQPQHFGDGTRLSIL.

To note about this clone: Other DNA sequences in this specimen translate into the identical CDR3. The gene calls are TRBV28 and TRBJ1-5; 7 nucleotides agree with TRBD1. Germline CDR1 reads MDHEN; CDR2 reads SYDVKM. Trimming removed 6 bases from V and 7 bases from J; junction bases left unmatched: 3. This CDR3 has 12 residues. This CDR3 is CASSPGGQPQHF. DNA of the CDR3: TGTGCCAGCAGCCCAGGGGGGCAGCCCCAGCATTTT.

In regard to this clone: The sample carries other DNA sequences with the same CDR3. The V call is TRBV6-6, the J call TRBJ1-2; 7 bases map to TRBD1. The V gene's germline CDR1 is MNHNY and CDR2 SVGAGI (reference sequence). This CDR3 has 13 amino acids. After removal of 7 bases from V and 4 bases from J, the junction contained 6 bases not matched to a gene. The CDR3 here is CASTRQGGYGYTF. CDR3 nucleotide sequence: TGTGCCAGCACACGACAGGGAGGCTATGGCTACACCTTC.

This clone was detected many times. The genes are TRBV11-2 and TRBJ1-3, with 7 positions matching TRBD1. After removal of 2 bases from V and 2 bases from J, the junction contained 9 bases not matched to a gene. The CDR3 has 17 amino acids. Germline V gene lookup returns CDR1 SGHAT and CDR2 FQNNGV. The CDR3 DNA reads TGTGCCAGCAGCTTATCCGCGACAGGGAGGACTGGAAACACCATATATTTT. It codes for CASSLSATGRTGNTIYF.

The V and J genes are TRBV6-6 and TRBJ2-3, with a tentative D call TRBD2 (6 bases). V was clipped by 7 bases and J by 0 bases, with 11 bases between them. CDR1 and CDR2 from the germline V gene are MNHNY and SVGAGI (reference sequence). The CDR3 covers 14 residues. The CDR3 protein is CASTRRGSTDTQYF. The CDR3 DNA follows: TGTGCCAGCACCCGTCGGGGGAGCACAGATACGCAGTATTTT.

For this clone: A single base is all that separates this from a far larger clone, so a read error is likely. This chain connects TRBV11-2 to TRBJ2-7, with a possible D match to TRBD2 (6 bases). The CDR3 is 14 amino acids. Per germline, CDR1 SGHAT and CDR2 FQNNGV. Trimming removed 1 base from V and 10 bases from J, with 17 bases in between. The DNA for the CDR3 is TGTGCCAGCAGCTTAGGAAGTGGACAAGCGGGCCAGTACTTC. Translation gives CASSLGSGQAGQYF.

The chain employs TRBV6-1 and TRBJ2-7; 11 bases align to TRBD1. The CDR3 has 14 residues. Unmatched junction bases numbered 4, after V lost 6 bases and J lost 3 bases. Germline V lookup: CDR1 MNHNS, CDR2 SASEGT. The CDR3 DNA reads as TGTGCCAGCAGGACCGGGACAGGGGGCTACGAGCAGTACTTC. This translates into CASRTGTGGYEQYF.

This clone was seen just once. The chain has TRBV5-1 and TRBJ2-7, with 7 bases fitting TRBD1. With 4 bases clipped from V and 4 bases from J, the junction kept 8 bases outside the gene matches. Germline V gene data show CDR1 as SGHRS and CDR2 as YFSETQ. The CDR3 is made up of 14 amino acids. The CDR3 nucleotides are TGCGCCAGCAGCCAGACAGGGTTTAGGTACGAGCAGTACTTC. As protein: CASSQTGFRYEQYF.

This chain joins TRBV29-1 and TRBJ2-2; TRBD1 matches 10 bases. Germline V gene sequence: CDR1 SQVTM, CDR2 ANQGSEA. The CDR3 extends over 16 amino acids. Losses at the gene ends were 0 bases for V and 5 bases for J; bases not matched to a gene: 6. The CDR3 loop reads CSVEDGTGVRTGELFF. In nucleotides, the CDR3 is TGCAGCGTTGAAGATGGGACAGGGGTGAGAACCGGGGAGCTGTTTTTT.

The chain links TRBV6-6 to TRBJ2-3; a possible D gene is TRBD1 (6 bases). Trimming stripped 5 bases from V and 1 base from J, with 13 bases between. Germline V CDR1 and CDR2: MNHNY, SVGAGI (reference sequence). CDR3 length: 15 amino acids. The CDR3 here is CASSPPDRGTDTQYF. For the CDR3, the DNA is TGTGCCAGCAGTCCTCCGGACAGAGGCACAGATACGCAGTATTTT.

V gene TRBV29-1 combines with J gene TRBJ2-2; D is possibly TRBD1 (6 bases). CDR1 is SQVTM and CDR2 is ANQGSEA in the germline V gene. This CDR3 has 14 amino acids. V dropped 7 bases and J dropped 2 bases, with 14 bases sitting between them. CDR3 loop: CSAGGRENTGELFF. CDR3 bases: TGCAGCGCTGGGGGCAGGGAAAACACCGGGGAGCTGTTTTTT.

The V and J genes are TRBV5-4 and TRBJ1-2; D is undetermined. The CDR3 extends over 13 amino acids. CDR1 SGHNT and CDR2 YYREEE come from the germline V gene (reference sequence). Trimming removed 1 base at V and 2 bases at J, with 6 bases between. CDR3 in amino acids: CASSLSGNYGYTF. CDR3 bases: TGTGCCAGCAGCTTGAGCGGAAACTATGGCTACACCTTC.